This entry concerns a single TCR beta chain. Antigen: not known. The sample originates from a study of CD8 T cell repertoires and HIV-1 epitope variants. Some clones are missing from TCRdb's copy, which holds only in-frame ones; the method was immunoSEQ multiplex PCR. This table holds a few thousand clones, 67% found once. Trimming cost V 0 bases and J 3 bases, with 18 bases left between them. CDR3 length: 17 residues. Germline V gives CDR1 MGHRA, CDR2 YSYEKL. The origin of this receptor is a male donor with HIV. The sequencing input was cultured CD8+ T cells derived from PBMCs. The chain combines TRBV4-1 with TRBJ2-7, with D tentatively TRBD1 or TRBD2 (5 bases each). The CDR3 DNA reads as TGCGCCAGCAGCCAAGAATTTAGCGTACAGGTGAGCTACGAGCAGTACTTC. Translating gives CASSQEFSVQVSYEQYF.